This T cell receptor beta chain was profiled in a study of cytotoxic CD8 clonotypes in ibrutinib-treated CLL. Whole-study findings and limits: Among the clonotypes, public ones were uncommon and contracted or held stable on treatment.

The CDR3 covers 13 residues. V dropped 4 bases and J dropped 6 bases, with 15 bases sitting between them. Per the germline V gene, CDR1 is SQVTM and CDR2 is ANQGSEA. TCRdb's copy holds only in-frame clones and misses some; the assay was immunoSEQ multiplex PCR. The table lists approximately 120,000 clones, about 58% of them singletons. Of note for this clone: Its matching antigen is unknown.

This sequence joins TRBV29-1 and TRBJ1-2, with D possibly TRBD1 on 5 matching bases. The source of this sequence is a human donor with chronic lymphocytic leukemia. The material sequenced was PBMCs, taken after 24 months of ibrutinib treatment. CDR3 sequence reads: CSVVGLRHDGYTF. DNA for the CDR3: TGCAGCGTTGTGGGACTTCGCCATGATGGCTACACCTTC.